This passage covers 22 T cell receptor beta chains from one sample sequenced in a study of blood T cell repertoires in COVID-19 (dated by TCRdb to 2018 to 2021). The library was made by the immunoSEQ multiplex PCR assay. TCRdb's version of the immuneACCESS table is confined to in-frame rearrangements and falls short of the full clone set. An unresolved V gene accounts for under half of the shortfall where checked; the remainder is of unknown origin. The sample records about 120,000 clones, about 89% of which are singletons. Around 4.6% of the sample lies in the top ten. Sequences were obtained from peripheral blood. These TCRs come from a man aged 35-49 years with acute or convalescent COVID-19.

This clone occurred many times. V usage is TRBV27 and J usage is TRBJ2-7, with TRBD1 identical over 11 bases. CDR1 and CDR2 (germline): MNHEY, SMNVEV (reference sequence). CDR3 size: 14 residues. Trimming cost V 3 bases and J 4 bases; bases outside gene matches: 2. CDR3 coding DNA: TGTGCCAGCAGTTTGGGACAGGGGGATTACGAGCAGTACTTC. Protein product: CASSLGQGDYEQYF.

This clone occurred once. V is TRBV18 and J is TRBJ1-1, with D uncertain. The germline gives CDR1 KGHSH, CDR2 LQKENI. The V and J ends lost 3 bases and 0 bases respectively, with 5 bases between them. This CDR3 has 13 amino acids. CDR3 region: CASSPSLNTEAFF. CDR3 sequence (DNA): TGTGCCAGCTCACCTAGTTTGAACACTGAAGCTTTCTTT.

The table lists this clone with a count of one. The chain combines TRBV6-5 with TRBJ1-1, with 9 bases matching TRBD1. V lost 4 bases, J lost 1 base, and 7 bases stayed unmatched. There are 16 residues in the CDR3. CDR1 and CDR2 from the germline V gene are MNHEY and SVGAGI. The CDR3 nucleotides are TGTGCCAGCAGTTGGGGGGACAGGGCGCGGAACACTGAAGCTTTCTTT. This encodes CASSWGDRARNTEAFF.

The chain recombines TRBV2 with TRBJ1-5; weak D call: TRBD1 (6 bases). The V gene lost 3 bases and the J gene lost 4 bases, with 13 bases spanning the gap. Germline V gene data show CDR1 as SNHLY and CDR2 as FYNNEI. This CDR3 has 15 residues. CDR3 bases: TGTGCCAGCAGTGACCTCGGGACACCAAATCAGCCCCAGCATTTT. Residues: CASSDLGTPNQPQHF.

V usage is TRBV6-6 and J usage is TRBJ2-4; maybe TRBD2 (6 bases). This CDR3 is 15 amino acids long. Trimming cost V 4 bases and J 3 bases, with 13 bases left between them. Germline CDR1 is MNHNY and CDR2 is SVGAGI (reference sequence). The CDR3 bases are TGTGCCAGCAGTTGGGGGGATAGGGTCAAAAACATTCAGTACTTC. It translates to CASSWGDRVKNIQYF.

The chain links TRBV14 to TRBJ1-2; D remains unclear. V was pared by 0 bases and J by 8 bases, with 16 bases between. This CDR3 is built from 15 residues. Per the germline V gene, CDR1 is SGHDN and CDR2 is FVKESK. CDR3 nucleotides: TGTGCCAGCAGCCAAGAACGTTTCGCGGCCCCCGGCTACACCTTC. Protein sequence: CASSQERFAAPGYTF.

The chain has TRBV7-3 and TRBJ2-5; TRBD2 is a possible D gene (6 bases). Germline V lookup: CDR1 SGHTA, CDR2 FQGTGA. The CDR3 is made up of 15 amino acids. V was cut by 2 bases and J by 3 bases, with 13 bases left in between. CDR3 sequence (DNA): TGTGCCAGCAGCTTAGGCGGGACTCATAAAGAGACCCAGTACTTC. It specifies CASSLGGTHKETQYF.

The rearrangement links TRBV2 to TRBJ1-1, with D uncertain. V lost 2 bases and J 8 bases, leaving 15 bases between the germline ends. From germline, CDR1 is SNHLY and CDR2 FYNNEI. The CDR3 length is 14 residues. CDR3 nucleotide sequence: TGTGCCAGCAGTGAAAAATGGTGGCAGGCGGAAGCTTTCTTT. Protein sequence: CASSEKWWQAEAFF.

The J gene is TRBJ1-6, the V gene TRBV6-2 or TRBV6-3; D is possibly TRBD1 (6 bases). Trimming left V 4 bases short and J 8 bases short, with 15 bases between. CDR3 length: 15 amino acids. The V gene's germline CDR1 is MNHEY and CDR2 SVGEGT. The CDR3: CASSSIDRSHSPLHF. The CDR3 bases are TGTGCCAGCAGTTCGATTGACAGGTCCCATTCACCCCTCCACTTT.

This chain joins TRBV5-4 and TRBJ1-2; maybe TRBD1 (6 bases). Trimming pared 6 bases from V and 5 bases from J, leaving 17 bases between. This CDR3 spans 14 amino acids. Per the germline V gene, CDR1 is SGHNT and CDR2 is YYREEE (reference sequence). DNA of the CDR3: TGTGCCAGCAACCACCCTGGACAGATTTATGGCTACACCTTC. Translated, it gives CASNHPGQIYGYTF.

The V call is TRBV2, the J call TRBJ1-2; the match to TRBD1 covers 8 bases. The V gene end was trimmed by 10 bases and the J gene end by 8 bases; junction bases not matched to a gene: 21. CDR1 and CDR2 (germline): SNHLY, FYNNEI. The CDR3 has 16 residues. CDR3 loop: CATSTGESRTSLGYTF. CDR3 coding DNA: TGTGCCACTTCGACAGGGGAATCTCGAACTTCCCTAGGCTACACCTTC.

The sample holds a few counts of this clone. The rearrangement links TRBV21-1 to TRBJ2-2; TRBD1 reflects the table's D call only, with no check against the DNA. TRBV21-1 is shown as a pseudogene. The CDR3 has 21 residues. The CDR3 bases are TGTGCCAGCAGTATTCCAACTTCCAGGGAAATTAGCCCTAGTGGTACCGGGGAGCTGTTTTTT. Amino acids: CASSIPTSREISPSGTGELFF.

This clone showed up just once. The chain recombines TRBV19 with TRBJ2-3, with 7 bases aligning to TRBD1. This CDR3 spans 15 amino acids. The germline V gene encodes CDR1 LNHDA and CDR2 SQIVND (reference sequence). V shed 3 bases, J shed 3 bases, and the junction held 6 bases outside the gene matches. The CDR3 region is CASSIDRVGTDTQYF. CDR3 nucleotide sequence: TGTGCCAGTAGTATCGACAGGGTAGGGACAGATACGCAGTATTTT.

The chain couples TRBV13 to TRBJ2-1, with TRBD2 matching over 11 bases. V lost 4 bases to trimming and J lost 9 bases; unmatched junction nucleotides: 2. This CDR3 spans 13 amino acids. CDR1 is PRHDT and CDR2 is FYEKMQ in the germline V gene (reference sequence). CDR3 nucleotides: TGTGCCAGCAGCTCGGGACTAGCGGTTGAGCAGTTCTTC. Its protein product is CASSSGLAVEQFF.

Only one count was recorded for this clone. The gene calls are TRBV30 and TRBJ1-1; weak D call: TRBD1 (6 bases). Looked up from germline, CDR1 is GTSNPN and CDR2 is SVGIG (reference sequence). V shed 1 base and J shed 7 bases, with 10 bases lying between them. This CDR3 comprises 12 residues. The CDR3 DNA sequence: TGTGCCTGGAGTGGTCAGGGGATTGAAGCTTTCTTT. It translates to CAWSGQGIEAFF. Supplemented by reference TRBV30 and TRBJ1-1, the full variable domain reads SQTIHQWPATLVQPVGSPLSLECTVEGTSNPNLYWYRQAAGRGLQLLFYSVGIGQISSEVPQNLSASRPQDRQFILSSKKLLLSDSGFYLCAWSGQGIEAFFGQGTRLTVV.

V usage is TRBV9 and J usage is TRBJ2-1; TRBD1 matches at 7 bases. Per the germline V gene, CDR1 is SGDLS and CDR2 is YYNGEE. This CDR3 spans 13 amino acids. Losses at the gene ends were 0 bases for V and 6 bases for J; bases not matched to a gene: 0. The CDR3, as DNA: TGTGCCAGCAGCGTAGCAGGGGGCAATGAGCAGTTCTTC. Residues: CASSVAGGNEQFF. Full variable domain (missing parts from reference TRBV9 and TRBJ2-1): DSGVTQTPKHLITATGQRVTLRCSPRSGDLSVYWYQQSLDQGLQFLIQYYNGEERAKGNILERFSAQQFPDLHSELNLSSLELGDSALYFCASSVAGGNEQFFGPGTRLTVL.

The chain combines TRBV5-6 with TRBJ1-5; TRBD1 might be the D (6 bases). CDR1 and CDR2 (germline): SGHDT, YYEEEE. V was trimmed by 1 base and J by 2 bases, leaving 16 bases between them. The CDR3 runs 17 residues. CDR3 in amino acids: CASSLMLQGGGNQPQHF. The CDR3 DNA reads as TGTGCCAGCAGCTTGATGTTACAGGGTGGGGGCAATCAGCCCCAGCATTTT. The full variable domain, with the rest looked up from reference TRBV5-6 and TRBJ1-5, is DAGVTQSPTHLIKTRGQQVTLRCSPKSGHDTVSWYQQALGQGPQFIFQYYEEEERQRGNFPDRFSGHQFPNYSSELNVNALLLGDSALYLCASSLMLQGGGNQPQHFGDGTRLSIL.

This chain uses TRBV2 with TRBJ1-3; possibly TRBD1 for D (6 bases). Germline V gene data show CDR1 as SNHLY and CDR2 as FYNNEI. The CDR3 is 16 amino acids. V was shortened by 2 bases and J by 1 base, with 12 bases between the two germline ends. The CDR3 spells CASSEQHTGSGNTIYF. DNA of the CDR3: TGTGCCAGCAGTGAACAGCATACAGGGTCTGGAAACACCATATATTTT.

The rearrangement uses TRBV6-1 and TRBJ2-3; 12 positions agree with TRBD2. J was trimmed by 6 bases and V by 4 bases; bases with no gene match: 5. Germline values: CDR1 MNHNS, CDR2 SASEGT. The CDR3 spans 15 residues. The CDR3 sequence is CASSALAGGVDTQYF. CDR3 in DNA: TGTGCCAGCAGTGCTCTAGCGGGAGGGGTCGATACGCAGTATTTT.

This chain joins TRBV11-3 and TRBJ2-7; the match to TRBD2 covers 9 bases. The CDR3 contains 17 residues. CDR1 SGHNT and CDR2 YENEEA come from the germline V gene. J gave up 1 base and V 3 bases, and 10 bases lay outside the gene matches. The CDR3: CASSLVTGAGGSYEQYF. CDR3 bases: TGTGCCAGCAGCTTGGTGACCGGAGCGGGGGGTTCCTACGAGCAGTACTTC.

This rearrangement joins TRBV2 to TRBJ1-2; 7 bases map to TRBD1. The CDR3 runs to 14 residues. Germline CDR1 and CDR2: SNHLY and FYNNEI. V gave up 6 bases and J gave up 6 bases; unmatched junction bases: 10. The CDR3 DNA reads TGTGCCAGCAGACCGACAGGGAGCTCCGATGGCTACACCTTC. Translating it yields CASRPTGSSDGYTF.

The chain recombines TRBV6-5 with TRBJ2-1; D is undetermined. V lost 2 bases, J lost 7 bases, and 15 bases lay in between. The CDR3 extends over 15 amino acids. CDR1 MNHEY and CDR2 SVGAGI come from the germline V gene. The CDR3 is CASSYVFGSLNEQFF. CDR3 nucleotide sequence: TGTGCCAGCAGTTACGTCTTTGGTAGTCTGAATGAGCAGTTCTTC.